This TCR beta chain was found in a study of blood T cell repertoires in COVID-19. Study as a whole: COVID-19 samples from acute and convalescent phases originated in the United States, Italy and Spain. From T cells, B-cell-depleted T cells, or PBMCs came the material, which was cDNA or gDNA.

The CDR3 loop spans 14 amino acids. CDR1 and CDR2 from the germline V gene are SGHNT and YENEEA. V lost 2 bases, J lost 1 base, and 6 bases lay in between. How the authors handled the data: Researchers report that nucleated cell counts were estimated from reference gene primer amplification. Sequenced by immunoSEQ multiplex PCR; TCRdb stores in-frame clones only, minus some. The V and J calls and clone size come from that table; D and trimming were worked out from the DNA. In the table there are approximately 250,000 clones, about 91% of which are singletons. The V gene is TRBV11-3, the J gene TRBJ2-1; TRBD1 is a possible D gene (5 bases). The TCR comes from a middle-aged man who had been exposed to COVID-19. Specimen: PBMCs or T cells enriched from blood (not recorded which). The CDR3 here is CASSLQGSYNEQFF. CDR3 coding DNA: TGTGCCAGCAGCTTACAGGGTTCCTACAATGAGCAGTTCTTC.